This is a list of T cell receptor beta chains from one sample in a study of T cell changes during pregnancy in multiple sclerosis. The table came from immunoSEQ multiplex PCR; TCRdb's copy has only in-frame clones and leaves some out. The table lists 25,000 to 40,000 clones, roughly nine tenths of them singletons. The source was CD8+ T cells from peripheral blood mononuclear cells, collected in the second trimester of pregnancy. The receptors here all came from a female donor in good health, enrolled as a control in a pregnancy study. Each CDR3 is given with its conserved first and last residue. D genes are given only for firm matches. The size field is filled for only some rows; it gives once, few, many or a size class.

size | J | D | V | DNA | CDR3
NA | TRBJ2-7 | NA | TRBV7-2 | TGTGCCAGCAGCCCCGGGATTTCCTACGAGCAGTACTTC | CASSPGISYEQYF
NA | TRBJ2-2 | NA | TRBV6-4 | TGTGCCAGCAGTGACGAGGGGGGGGCCGGGGAGCTGTTTTTT | CASSDEGGAGELFF
NA | TRBJ2-7 | TRBD1 | TRBV13 | TGTGCCAGCAGCTTCGGTCTGGGACAGGGGACCTACGAGCAGTACTTC | CASSFGLGQGTYEQYF
NA | TRBJ2-3 | TRBD2 | TRBV4-1 | TGCGCCAGCAGACGAGCGGGGGGTGCTAGAGACGATACGCAGTATTTT | CASRRAGGARDDTQYF
NA | TRBJ1-3 | NA | TRBV6-1 | TGTGCCAGCTCTCAGGGTCGTACAGCTGGAAACACCATATATTTT | CASSQGRTAGNTIYF
NA | TRBJ1-6 | NA | TRBV5-8 | TGTGCCAGCAGTTTCGGGGTCGCGGGTTCACCCCTCCACTTT | CASSFGVAGSPLHF
NA | TRBJ2-6 | NA | TRBV5-6 | TGTGCCAGCAGGGGACAGGCCAACGTCCTGACTTTC | CASRGQANVLTF
few | TRBJ1-1 | NA | TRBV27 | TGTGCCAGCAGTTTTGGGGGGGCTACTTTCTTT | CASSFGGATFF
NA | TRBJ2-7 | TRBD1 | TRBV7-8 | TGTGCCAGCAGCTTAGTAAGGCAGGGGGCGGGCGAGCAGTACTTC | CASSLVRQGAGEQYF
NA | TRBJ1-3 | NA | TRBV2 | TGTGCCAGCAGTGGGGGGGACGGAAACACCATATATTTT | CASSGGDGNTIYF